Each of the 8 T cell receptor beta chains below was sequenced from the same sample in a study of T cell clusters in autoimmune cytopenias. Each sample's input was about 270 ng genomic DNA, 35,000 to 40,000 genome equivalents. Multiplex touch-down PCR amplified TRB using TRB-A and TRB-B pools in one tube. One entry per CDR3 protein, without DNA, is what TCRdb gives after re-calling the multiplex PCR reads. The ten most abundant clones cover roughly 3.5% of a sample with nearly 15,000 distinct CDR3 sequences. The same sample was also used in a study of T cell repertoires in aging, cancer and after chemotherapy.

Sequencing used peripheral blood. These receptors all come from a human donor in good health.

This clonotype ranks as medium-sized in terms of frequency. V usage is TRBV29-1 and J usage is TRBJ2-5; TCRdb's D call, TRBD2, is unchecked because there is no DNA. Germline CDR1 SQVTM, CDR2 ANQGSEA. The CDR3 covers 14 residues. CDR3 residues: CSVVVAGGGETQYF.

This chain links TRBV19 with TRBJ2-5; TCRdb names TRBD1, which stays unverified in the absence of DNA. The CDR3 has 14 amino acids. Germline CDR1 reads LNHDA; CDR2 reads SQIVND (reference sequence). This chain's CDR3 is CASRPPGAQETQYF.

The chain uses TRBV6-5 and TRBJ2-5; TCRdb returns TRBD2, unconfirmable since there is no DNA. Germline CDR1 MNHEY, CDR2 SVGAGI. CDR3 size: 18 residues. Here the CDR3 reads CASSYSKVSDSGGETQYF.

CDR3: CASSPGTFHGYTF. V is TRBV5-6 and J is TRBJ1-2; the D gene TCRdb calls, TRBD1, cannot be checked with no DNA. The CDR3 is 13 amino acids. Germline CDR1 reads SGHDT; CDR2 reads YYEEEE.

The CDR3 sequence is CASSPRPQTDTQYF. The rearrangement links TRBV5-6 to TRBJ2-3; TCRdb's assignment of TRBD1 cannot be checked, as there is no DNA. The CDR3 has 14 amino acids. Germline CDR1 SGHDT, CDR2 YYEEEE.

This chain connects TRBV6-5 to TRBJ2-7; lacking DNA, the TRBD1 call made by TCRdb goes unchecked. CDR3 length: 12 residues. Germline CDR1 is MNHEY and CDR2 is SVGAGI. The CDR3 sequence: CASSYAPGEQYF.

This clonotype is identified as medium-sized from frequency. The rearrangement links TRBV19 to TRBJ1-5; the D call from TCRdb, TRBD1, cannot be confirmed without DNA. The V gene's germline CDR1 is LNHDA and CDR2 SQIVND (reference sequence). There are 14 residues in the CDR3. CDR3 in amino acids: CASSMRQGHQPQHF. Combining the CDR3 with reference TRBV19 and TRBJ1-5 gives the whole variable domain DGGITQSPKYLFRKEGQNVTLSCEQNLNHDAMYWYRQDPGQGLRLIYYSQIVNDFQKGDIAEGYSVSREKKESFPLTVTSAQKNPTAFYLCASSMRQGHQPQHFGDGTRLSIL.

By frequency, this clonotype registers medium-sized. This chain uses TRBV11-1 with TRBJ2-3. CDR1 and CDR2 (germline): SGHAT, FQDESV (reference sequence). The CDR3 is 12 amino acids. Here the CDR3 reads CASSPHTDTQYF.